A single sample gave rise to the 27 T cell receptor beta chains below, sequenced in a study of CD8 T cells in Susac syndrome. Random-hexamer reverse transcription was applied to about 0.45 to 1 ug RNA. TCRdb re-called the immunoSEQ multiplex PCR reads with MiXCR, one entry per CDR3 protein. The data hold about 200,000 distinct CDR3 sequences, with around 95% observed a single time. The specimen was CD4+ T cells from PBMCs. These receptors all come from a human donor in good health.

The chain combines TRBV28 with TRBJ2-7; tentatively, D is TRBD1 (5 bases). The CDR3 totals 13 residues. The germline V and J ends were trimmed by 5 bases and 2 bases, with 10 bases remaining between them. CDR1 is MDHEN, CDR2 SYDVKM, per germline. As DNA, the CDR3 is TGTGCCAGCAGTACAGGATCACCCTACGAGCAGTACGTC. This encodes CASSTGSPYEQYV.

The CDR3 DNA reads TGTGCCAGCGCCAGGGATGCGGAGACCCAGTACTTC. Its protein is CASARDAETQYF. V usage is TRBV19 and J usage is TRBJ2-5; a possible D gene is TRBD1 (5 bases). The V and J ends lost 9 bases and 5 bases respectively, with 13 bases between them. From germline, CDR1 is LNHDA and CDR2 SQIVND (reference sequence). The CDR3 spans 12 residues. The whole variable domain, filled in from reference TRBV19 and TRBJ2-5, reads DGGITQSPKYLFRKEGQNVTLSCEQNLNHDAMYWYRQDPGQGLRLIYYSQIVNDFQKGDIAEGYSVSREKKESFPLTVTSAQKNPTAFYLCASARDAETQYFGPGTRLLVL.

The chain carries TRBV5-4 and TRBJ2-2; the match to TRBD2 covers 8 bases. This CDR3 has 15 residues. Germline trimming cut 2 bases from V and 4 bases from J; bases unmatched to any gene: 4. Germline lookup yields CDR1 SGHNT and CDR2 YYREEE (reference sequence). For the CDR3, the DNA is TGTGCCAGCAGCTTCAAACTAGCGGTCACCGGGGAGCTGTTTTTT. The encoded protein is CASSFKLAVTGELFF.

The chain carries TRBV12-3 or TRBV12-4 and TRBJ2-7; no definite D call. The CDR3 contains 14 residues. Trimming shortened V by 3 bases and J by 3 bases, and 12 bases separated the two germline ends. The CDR3 DNA follows: TGTGCCAGCAGTTTGGGTGAAAACCACTACGAGCAGTACTTC. Encoded protein: CASSLGENHYEQYF.

This clonotype appeared once. This rearrangement joins TRBV5-4 to TRBJ1-1; D might be TRBD1 (6 bases). Deletions cut 5 bases from V and 4 bases from J, with 15 bases between. Germline V CDR1 and CDR2: SGHNT, YYREEE (reference sequence). This CDR3 contains 14 residues. CDR3 amino acids: CASSTGGAVTEAFF. In DNA, the CDR3 is TGTGCCAGCAGTACCGGGGGGGCCGTCACTGAAGCTTTCTTT.

This rearrangement joins TRBV24-1 to TRBJ2-3; D gene uncertain. The V gene's germline CDR1 is KGHDR and CDR2 SFDVKD. V dropped 3 bases and J dropped 4 bases, with 7 bases sitting between them. The CDR3 is 13 residues long. CDR3 in DNA: TGTGCCACCAGTGATGGCAGCCCAGATACGCAGTATTTT. Its translation: CATSDGSPDTQYF.

This clonotype was seen only once. The V gene is TRBV23-1, the J gene TRBJ1-4; 7 positions agree with TRBD1. TRBV23-1 is assigned to the ORF class and has an uncertain function. V lost 8 bases and J lost 7; bases outside the gene matches: 7. The length of the CDR3 is 13 residues. CDR3 amino acids: CASGVRGREKLFF. CDR3 nucleotides: TGCGCCAGCGGGGTTAGGGGGCGTGAAAAACTGTTTTTT.

This chain links TRBV30 with TRBJ1-1; TRBD1 might be the D (5 bases). The germline V and J ends were trimmed by 4 bases and 0 bases, with 18 bases remaining between them. The CDR3 has 16 amino acids. The V gene's germline CDR1 is GTSNPN and CDR2 SVGIG (reference sequence). The CDR3 protein is CAWTSGRLRMNTEAFF. The CDR3 coding sequence is TGTGCCTGGACTTCGGGACGGCTACGTATGAACACTGAAGCTTTCTTT.

The chain joins TRBV20-1 to TRBJ2-5, with TRBD2 matching over 8 bases. CDR3 length: 13 residues. J gave up 5 bases and V 5 bases, and 7 bases lay outside the gene matches. Germline V gene data show CDR1 as DFQATT and CDR2 as SNEGSKA (reference sequence). CDR3 loop: CSAGEREWETQYF. The CDR3 nucleotides are TGCAGTGCTGGCGAGCGGGAGTGGGAGACCCAGTACTTC.

The chain links TRBV28 to TRBJ2-7; 13 nucleotides line up with TRBD2. Looked up from germline, CDR1 is MDHEN and CDR2 is SYDVKM. The CDR3 totals 16 residues. V lost 4 bases, J lost 4 bases, and 7 bases stayed unmatched. CDR3 region: CASSYTGLAGPYEQYV. The CDR3 nucleotides are TGTGCCAGCAGTTACACGGGACTAGCGGGACCATACGAGCAGTACGTC.

This chain joins TRBV27 and TRBJ1-1, with 8 bases fitting TRBD1. Germline V gene data show CDR1 as MNHEY and CDR2 as SMNVEV (reference sequence). V shed 3 bases, J shed 0 bases, and the junction held 9 bases outside the gene matches. This CDR3 is built from 17 residues. CDR3: CASSFLQGARMNTEAFF. CDR3 DNA sequence: TGTGCCAGCAGTTTTTTGCAGGGGGCGCGTATGAACACTGAAGCTTTCTTT.

The chain uses TRBV25-1 and TRBJ2-7, with 7 nucleotides matching TRBD1. CDR3 length: 12 amino acids. V shed 6 bases and J 3 bases; nucleotides not matched to a gene: 2. Germline assignment: CDR1 MGHDK and CDR2 SYGVNS. The CDR3 region is CASRRDSYEQYF. CDR3 nucleotides: TGTGCCAGCAGACGGGACAGCTACGAGCAGTACTTC.

The rearrangement uses TRBV20-1 and TRBJ1-5; the match to TRBD1 covers 9 bases. V was pared by 1 base and J by 5 bases, with 3 bases of the junction left unmatched. Germline CDR1 reads DFQATT; CDR2 reads SNEGSKA (reference sequence). This CDR3 has 14 residues. The CDR3 region is CSARGRTGDQPQHF. In DNA, the CDR3 is TGCAGTGCTAGAGGGAGGACAGGGGATCAGCCCCAGCATTTT.

As concerns this clonotype: One end of the junction is discordant with germline, which a read error may explain. The chain couples TRBV5-1 to TRBJ1-2; D is undetermined. CDR3 size: 11 residues. In germline, CDR1 is SGHRS, CDR2 YFSETQ. The CDR3 DNA is TGCGCCAGCAGATTAGACTATGACTACACCTTC. This codes for CASRLDYDYTF.

V usage is TRBV24-1 and J usage is TRBJ2-2, with 9 bases aligning to TRBD1. Germline values: CDR1 KGHDR, CDR2 SFDVKD. The CDR3 is 14 amino acids. With 12 bases clipped from V and 4 bases from J, the junction kept 8 bases outside the gene matches. This CDR3 reads CAVQQGAVTGELFF. CDR3 coding DNA: TGTGCCGTCCAACAGGGGGCAGTCACCGGGGAGCTGTTTTTT.

This clonotype has only one observation. The rearrangement uses TRBV7-2 and TRBJ2-7, with 9 bases matching TRBD1. V lost 4 bases, J lost 2 bases, and 6 bases stayed unmatched. The V gene's germline CDR1 is SGHTA and CDR2 FQGNSA. The CDR3 length is 15 residues. The CDR3 coding sequence is TGTGCCAGCAGCTCGACCGGGACAGGGCCCTACGAGCAGTACTTC. Its protein is CASSSTGTGPYEQYF.

This rearrangement joins TRBV15 to TRBJ1-1; D ambiguous. Trimming removed 0 bases from V and 5 bases from J, with 16 bases in between. This CDR3 region has 16 residues. Germline CDR1 reads LNHNV; CDR2 reads YYDKDF (reference sequence). The CDR3: CATSREVGEIRTEAFF. In DNA form, the CDR3 reads TGTGCCACCAGCAGAGAAGTCGGGGAAATAAGGACTGAAGCTTTCTTT. Drawing the rest from reference TRBV15 and TRBJ1-1, the complete variable domain is DAMVIQNPRYQVTQFGKPVTLSCSQTLNHNVMYWYQQKSSQAPKLLFHYYDKDFNNEADTPDNFQSRRPNTSFCFLDIRSPGLGDTAMYLCATSREVGEIRTEAFFGQGTRLTVV.

The rearrangement joins TRBV30 to TRBJ1-5; D uncertain. The CDR3 is 13 residues long. The germline V gene encodes CDR1 GTSNPN and CDR2 SVGIG (reference sequence). V lost 1 base and J lost 6, with 10 bases in between. Written as DNA, the CDR3 is TGTGCCTGGAGTGATGGGAACTCTCAGCCCCAGCATTTT. The encoded protein is CAWSDGNSQPQHF.

The chain carries TRBV7-2 and TRBJ1-5; D possibly corresponds to TRBD1 (5 bases). Germline loops: CDR1 SGHTA, CDR2 FQGNSA. The CDR3 is 14 residues long. V was shortened by 5 bases and J by 3 bases, with 11 bases between the two germline ends. The DNA for the CDR3 is TGTGCCAGCAGCCTCGGACAAGTCAATCAGCCCCAGCATTTT. This encodes CASSLGQVNQPQHF.

The CDR3 nucleotides read TGTGCCAGCTCACTGCGGACTAGCGGGGACAATGAGCAGTTCTTC. It codes for CASSLRTSGDNEQFF. This chain uses TRBV18 with TRBJ2-1, with 12 bases lining up with TRBD2. Germline CDR1 and CDR2: KGHSH and LQKENI. The CDR3 totals 15 residues. After removal of 4 bases from V and 5 bases from J, the junction contained 3 bases not matched to a gene.

This chain connects TRBV29-1 to TRBJ1-1; D gene uncertain. Germline loops: CDR1 SQVTM, CDR2 ANQGSEA. V was shortened by 6 bases and J by 1 base, with 12 bases between the two germline ends. CDR3 size: 13 residues. The CDR3 DNA reads TGCAGCGTCTTAGGGTGGGGGAACACTGAAGCTTTCTTT. It codes for CSVLGWGNTEAFF.

The rearrangement links TRBV29-1 to TRBJ2-5; no clear D gene. Germline values: CDR1 SQVTM, CDR2 ANQGSEA. V was trimmed by 2 bases and J by 7 bases, leaving 11 bases between them. The CDR3 spans 12 residues. The CDR3 spells CSVERPRRTQYF. The DNA for the CDR3 is TGCAGCGTTGAAAGACCCCGGCGGACCCAGTACTTC.

This chain connects TRBV20-1 to TRBJ1-5, with D possibly being TRBD1 (5 bases). V was trimmed by 6 bases and J by 0 bases, leaving 9 bases between them. This CDR3 has 13 amino acids. Germline assignment: CDR1 DFQATT and CDR2 SNEGSKA (reference sequence). The CDR3 region is CSAWDVSNQPQHF. The CDR3, as DNA: TGCAGTGCATGGGACGTTAGCAATCAGCCCCAGCATTTT.

The J gene is TRBJ2-7, the V gene TRBV1; the table's TRBD2 call for D was not verified on the DNA. TRBV1 is reported as a pseudogene. This CDR3 has 17 amino acids. The CDR3, as DNA: TGCACCAGCAGCGAAATGGTTGGTCGGGAGGGCCCGTACGAGCAGTACGTC. Translating gives CTSSEMVGREGPYEQYV.

V and J are TRBV6-2 or TRBV6-3 and TRBJ2-5; 7 bases agree with TRBD2. V shed 8 bases, J shed 4 bases, and the junction held 4 bases outside the gene matches. The CDR3 runs to 12 residues. CDR1 MNHEY and CDR2 SVGEGT come from the germline V gene. The CDR3 bases are TGTGCCAGCGGACTAGTTGGAGAGACCCAGTACTTC. It codes for CASGLVGETQYF.

As for this clonotype: Relative to the germline gene, one junction end is altered; a read error may explain this. J is TRBJ2-2 and V is TRBV7-7; D gene ambiguous. The CDR3 spans 14 residues. CDR1 and CDR2 from the germline V gene are SSHAT and FNYEAQ (reference sequence). In DNA, the CDR3 is TGTGCTAGCAGCACTAACCCGAACACCGGGGAGCTGTTTTTT. This codes for CASSTNPNTGELFF.

The rearrangement links TRBV5-1 to TRBJ2-6, with D possibly matching TRBD2 (6 bases). V shed 1 base and J shed 2 bases, with 10 bases lying between them. The germline V gene encodes CDR1 SGHRS and CDR2 YFSETQ. CDR3 length equals 16 residues. CDR3 in amino acids: CASSLPGVAGANVLTF. In DNA form, the CDR3 reads TGCGCCAGCAGCTTGCCGGGGGTCGCTGGGGCCAACGTCCTGACTTTC.